These 9 T cell receptor beta chains were sequenced from one sample in a study of cytomegalovirus exposure and HLA in healthy donors. Primers included in the PCR were 60 Vbeta and 13 Jbeta primers. The table came from immunoSEQ multiplex PCR; TCRdb's copy has only in-frame clones and leaves some out. Among 100,000 or so clones listed, 65% to 80% were seen once. Sequencing was carried out using PBMCs. Receptors originate from a woman in her fifties or sixties in good health and CMV-seropositive.

The sample holds one count of this clone. The chain joins TRBV5-5 to TRBJ2-3, with 11 bases that match TRBD2. The CDR3 is 18 residues long. Looked up from germline, CDR1 is SGHKS and CDR2 is YYEKEE (reference sequence). The J segment lost 0 bases and the V segment lost 3 bases, leaving 9 bases of the junction unmatched. This CDR3 is CASSWRGLAASSTDTQYF. The CDR3 DNA is TGTGCCAGCAGCTGGCGGGGACTAGCGGCCTCTAGCACAGATACGCAGTATTTT.

There are a few counts of this clone. This sequence joins TRBV6-1 and TRBJ2-2; possibly TRBD2 for D (5 bases). There are 13 residues in the CDR3. Deletions cut 7 bases from V and 7 bases from J, with 13 bases between. From germline, CDR1 is MNHNS and CDR2 SASEGT. The CDR3 DNA reads TGTGCCAGCATCCATTACGGGGTCGGGGAGCTGTTTTTT. It translates to CASIHYGVGELFF.

The rearrangement links TRBV5-4 to TRBJ1-1, with TRBD1 identical over 7 bases. CDR3 length equals 16 residues. After removal of 4 bases from V and 0 bases from J, the junction contained 9 bases not matched to a gene. The germline gives CDR1 SGHNT, CDR2 YYREEE (reference sequence). This CDR3 is CASSEQPGQMNTEAFF. The CDR3 DNA is TGTGCCAGCAGCGAGCAACCGGGACAGATGAACACTGAAGCTTTCTTT.

A remark on this clone: The same CDR3 is also encoded by other DNA sequences in this sample. The rearrangement links TRBV29-1 to TRBJ1-1; TRBD1 matches 7 bases. Germline V lookup: CDR1 SQVTM, CDR2 ANQGSEA. The CDR3 covers 11 residues. Unmatched junction bases numbered 0, after V lost 4 bases and J lost 4 bases. This CDR3 is CSVGQGTEAFF. As DNA, the CDR3 is TGCAGCGTTGGACAGGGCACTGAAGCTTTCTTT.

The chain is built from TRBV2 and TRBJ2-2; the D gene is possibly TRBD1 (6 bases). The V gene lost 4 bases and the J gene lost 5 bases, with 11 bases spanning the gap. CDR1 and CDR2 from the germline V gene are SNHLY and FYNNEI. This CDR3 is built from 14 residues. The CDR3 nucleotides are TGTGCCAGCAGTGCCCCTGGACAGACCGGGGAGCTGTTTTTT. Its protein product is CASSAPGQTGELFF.

This clone has a handful of counts. The chain uses TRBV27 and TRBJ1-2; no clear D. V lost 5 bases, J lost 3 bases, and 16 bases lay in between. In germline, CDR1 is MNHEY, CDR2 SMNVEV (reference sequence). This CDR3 is built from 15 residues. This CDR3 is CASSPPGSAYYGYTF. The CDR3 DNA follows: TGTGCCAGCAGTCCCCCGGGGAGTGCGTACTATGGCTACACCTTC.

The chain has TRBV18 and TRBJ1-1; TRBD1 might be the D (5 bases). Germline CDR1 is KGHSH and CDR2 is LQKENI. V gave up 6 bases and J gave up 4 bases, with 12 bases separating them. This CDR3 contains 13 residues. CDR3 sequence reads: CASSGLQGTEAFF. The CDR3 region has the DNA TGTGCCAGCTCGGGACTGCAGGGCACTGAAGCTTTCTTT.

The chain recombines TRBV27 with TRBJ1-1, with a possible D match to TRBD1 (6 bases). The CDR3 totals 14 residues. V was cut by 5 bases and J by 7 bases, with 17 bases left in between. Germline V gives CDR1 MNHEY, CDR2 SMNVEV (reference sequence). Written as DNA, the CDR3 is TGTGCCAGCAGTCCTCGGACAGCGAGAGGTGAAGCTTTCTTT. As protein: CASSPRTARGEAFF.

The genes are TRBV5-1 and TRBJ1-1; 9 bases are a match to TRBD1. Germline CDR1 SGHRS, CDR2 YFSETQ. The CDR3 spans 15 residues. V trimming: 2 bases; J trimming: 6 bases; junction bases outside the gene matches: 8. The CDR3 region has the DNA TGCGCCAGCAGCTTACGAACAGGGGGCAAGGCTGAAGCTTTCTTT. It encodes CASSLRTGGKAEAFF.